The TCR beta chain under discussion was sequenced for a study of early T cells in non-severe SARS-CoV-2 infection. The CDR3 is 16 residues long. In its sample, this clonotype was seen many times. Each CDR3 protein is one row after TCRdb ran MiXCR on the 5' RACE reads. Among 25,000 to 35,000 distinct CDR3 sequences listed, approximately 5.6% were seen once. The sample comprised whole blood. This chain uses TRBV21-1 with TRBJ2-7; the tabulated D call, TRBD1, remains unverified against the DNA. TRBV21-1 is noted as a pseudogene. The receptor comes from an adult who was a healthcare worker with PCR-confirmed SARS-CoV-2 infection or an uninfected control (not recorded which). CDR3 in amino acids: CASSKVTQGKDYEQYF. As DNA, the CDR3 is TGTGCCAGCAGCAAAGTCACCCAGGGAAAGGACTACGAGCAGTACTTC.